This TCR beta chain was found in a study of chemoradiotherapy in HPV16-positive cancers. Note on this clone: Its antigen remains unknown.

With 0 bases removed from V and 4 bases from J, the gap between germline ends came to 7 bases. Germline V gene data show CDR1 as LNHNV and CDR2 as YYDKDF (reference sequence). CDR3 length: 14 amino acids. Study outcomes and limitations: Candidate HPV-specific clones and E7-related TCR motifs grew in tumor during treatment. For HPV16-positive patients, expanding HPV-responsive T cells associated with longer recurrence-free survival. The functional HPV-specific definition rests on just a couple of HPV16-positive patients.

Repertoires were sampled repeatedly during chemoradiotherapy. The protocol was immunoSEQ multiplex PCR, while the TCRdb copy is restricted to in-frame clones and leaves out a portion. The sample shows about 3,500 clones, roughly 86% of them seen only once. The J gene is TRBJ1-5, the V gene TRBV15; unclear D gene. The sample was tumor tissue, taken from a patient who underwent chemoradiotherapy. The sequence was collected from a human donor with HPV-associated anogenital cancer. The DNA for the CDR3 is TGTGCCACCAGCAGAGACCACCCTAATCAGCCCCAGCATTTT. Protein product: CATSRDHPNQPQHF.